This T cell receptor (beta chain) derives from a study of cytomegalovirus exposure and HLA in healthy donors. Study results and caveats: Exclusion applied to some V segments, including TRBV6-2 and TRBV6-3, as they were indistinguishable. The authors enumerated 180 or so TCR beta chains as linked to cytomegalovirus.

Sampled while nominally healthy, donors likely had unrecorded immune exposures. With respect to this clone: The antigen is undetermined.

Vbeta (60) and Jbeta (13) primers were used in the PCR. Sequencing was performed with immunoSEQ multiplex PCR; in TCRdb, only in-frame clones are kept and a portion is missing. Here the sample spans 160,000 or so clones, roughly 84% being singletons. Germline V CDR1 and CDR2: DFQATT, SNEGSKA (reference sequence). The CDR3 extends over 11 amino acids. Trimming removed 2 bases from V and 10 bases from J, with 9 bases in between. This receptor was taken from a middle-aged man in good health and CMV-seropositive. V gene TRBV20-1 combines with J gene TRBJ2-1; D gene ambiguous. The sample was PBMCs. The CDR3 region is CSARPVSEQFF. The CDR3 nucleotides are TGCAGTGCTAGACCCGTAAGCGAGCAGTTCTTC.